A single sample is the source of the 24 T cell receptor beta chains below, sequenced in a study of OX40 agonist ivuxolimab in advanced cancers. Only in-frame clones appear in the TCRdb table, and some are missing; sequencing was by immunoSEQ multiplex PCR. The table includes around 10,000 clones, 77% detected once. This specimen was CD4+ or CD8+ T cells sorted from blood, taken in a trial of the OX40 agonist ivuxolimab. These TCRs come from an adult with an advanced solid tumor such as melanoma, head and neck, liver or kidney cancer.

The chain employs TRBV27 and TRBJ2-7; 11 bases fit TRBD1. The V and J ends lost 0 bases and 5 bases, in that order; junction bases with no gene match: 15. The CDR3 runs to 19 residues. CDR1 is MNHEY, CDR2 SMNVEV, per germline (reference sequence). The CDR3, as DNA: TGTGCCAGCAGTTTATCCCACCCGTCCGGGACAGGGGGGTTCCACGAGCAGTACTTC. Its translation is CASSLSHPSGTGGFHEQYF.

The V gene is TRBV9, the J gene TRBJ2-2, with TRBD2 as a possible D gene (5 bases). V lost 6 bases to trimming and J lost 0 bases, with 9 bases between them. The CDR3 has 14 residues. Germline V gives CDR1 SGDLS, CDR2 YYNGEE. The CDR3: CASKASPNTGELFF. The CDR3 coding sequence is TGTGCCAGCAAGGCTAGCCCGAACACCGGGGAGCTGTTTTTT. Together with reference TRBV9 and TRBJ2-2, the CDR3 gives the full variable domain: DSGVTQTPKHLITATGQRVTLRCSPRSGDLSVYWYQQSLDQGLQFLIQYYNGEERAKGNILERFSAQQFPDLHSELNLSSLELGDSALYFCASKASPNTGELFFGEGSRLTVL.

J is TRBJ2-7 and V is TRBV4-1, with 10 bases lining up with TRBD2. This CDR3 comprises 15 residues. Looked up from germline, CDR1 is MGHRA and CDR2 is YSYEKL. J lost 4 bases, V lost 4 bases, and 7 bases had no gene match. The CDR3 coding sequence is TGCGCCAGCAGCCCCGGGGCTAGCGGGAGTTACGAGCAGTACTTC. Its translation is CASSPGASGSYEQYF.

The V and J genes are TRBV19 and TRBJ2-7, with 13 bases that match TRBD2. The CDR3 sequence is 18 residues long. Germline V lookup: CDR1 LNHDA, CDR2 SQIVND (reference sequence). Trimming took 6 bases from V and 0 from J; bases not matched to a gene: 11. CDR3 region: CASSATSGGTSFSYEQYF. CDR3 nucleotides: TGTGCCAGTAGCGCGACTAGCGGGGGGACCTCATTCTCCTACGAGCAGTACTTC.

The chain joins TRBV15 to TRBJ1-4; 9 bases line up with TRBD1. J was trimmed by 4 bases and V by 5 bases; bases with no gene match: 2. The CDR3 consists of 14 residues. Per germline, CDR1 LNHNV and CDR2 YYDKDF (reference sequence). CDR3 region: CATSGDRDNEKLFF. Here the CDR3 DNA reads TGTGCCACCAGCGGGGACAGGGATAATGAAAAACTGTTTTTT. The variable domain in full, with the rest retrieved from reference TRBV15 and TRBJ1-4, is DAMVIQNPRYQVTQFGKPVTLSCSQTLNHNVMYWYQQKSSQAPKLLFHYYDKDFNNEADTPDNFQSRRPNTSFCFLDIRSPGLGDTAMYLCATSGDRDNEKLFFGSGTQLSVL.

The CDR3 is CASQNGAEQYF. The CDR3 coding sequence is TGTGCCAGCCAAAACGGGGCCGAGCAGTACTTC. The chain joins TRBV6-5 to TRBJ2-7, with D perhaps assigned TRBD1 or TRBD2 (5 bases each). The CDR3 is 11 amino acids. Per the germline V gene, CDR1 is MNHEY and CDR2 is SVGAGI. V lost 8 bases and J lost 6, with 11 bases in between.

This sequence joins TRBV30 and TRBJ1-2; no reliable D call. V shed 6 bases and J shed 3 bases, with 23 bases lying between them. Germline assignment: CDR1 GTSNPN and CDR2 SVGIG (reference sequence). CDR3 length equals 16 residues. The CDR3 sequence: CACDAWIRNVDYGYTF. DNA for the CDR3: TGTGCCTGTGACGCATGGATTCGGAACGTCGACTATGGCTACACCTTC.

This clone has more than one count but fewer than ten. In DNA, the CDR3 is TGTGCCAGCTCTCCGGGGGCGGCCGGGGAGCTGTTTTTT. Translating it yields CASSPGAAGELFF. The V and J genes are TRBV9 and TRBJ2-2; D may correspond to TRBD1 or TRBD2 (6 bases each). This CDR3 region has 13 residues. Germline assignment: CDR1 SGDLS and CDR2 YYNGEE. V was clipped by 7 bases and J by 6 bases, with 13 bases between them.

V gene TRBV29-1 combines with J gene TRBJ2-3; a weak D match, TRBD1 (6 bases). The CDR3 has 16 residues. V dropped 0 bases and J dropped 4 bases, with 17 bases sitting between them. Looked up from germline, CDR1 is SQVTM and CDR2 is ANQGSEA. The CDR3 reads CSVEDGSQGSADTQYF. CDR3 nucleotide sequence: TGCAGCGTTGAAGACGGATCCCAGGGGTCAGCAGATACGCAGTATTTT.

The V and J genes are TRBV6-5 and TRBJ2-1; D is unclear. V shed 9 bases and J shed 4 bases, with 16 bases lying between them. Looked up from germline, CDR1 is MNHEY and CDR2 is SVGAGI. The length of the CDR3 is 14 residues. The CDR3 DNA sequence: TGTGCCAGTTCGGGCAGTGCCCGATACAATGAGCAGTTCTTC. Amino acid sequence: CASSGSARYNEQFF.

The chain has TRBV27 and TRBJ1-4; a weak D match, TRBD1 (5 bases). There are 15 residues in the CDR3. CDR1 and CDR2 from the germline V gene are MNHEY and SMNVEV (reference sequence). Trimming left V 3 bases short and J 2 bases short, with 10 bases between. DNA of the CDR3: TGTGCCAGCAGTTTTCGATGGGGGACTAATGAAAAACTGTTTTTT. Translating it yields CASSFRWGTNEKLFF.

This clone was seen only a few times. The rearrangement joins TRBV6-4 to TRBJ1-5; 10 bases match TRBD1. Germline V gene sequence: CDR1 MRHNA, CDR2 SNTAGT. V lost 3 bases, J lost 6 bases, and 2 bases stayed unmatched. The CDR3 runs 14 residues. The CDR3 DNA follows: TGTGCCAGCAGTGAAGGGACAGGGGTTCAGCCCCAGCATTTT. It encodes CASSEGTGVQPQHF.

This CDR3 reads CASRALTSSGNTIYF. The CDR3 region has the DNA TGTGCCAGCAGGGCTCTAACGAGCTCTGGAAACACCATATATTTT. This chain joins TRBV2 and TRBJ1-3; D unresolved. Germline V CDR1 and CDR2: SNHLY, FYNNEI. The CDR3 consists of 15 residues. V was trimmed by 6 bases and J by 0 bases, leaving 12 bases between them.

The gene calls are TRBV11-1 and TRBJ1-1; no clear D. The CDR3 runs 15 residues. Germline loops: CDR1 SGHAT, CDR2 FQDESV (reference sequence). Trimming removed 5 bases at V and 0 bases at J, with 13 bases between. CDR3: CASSLNRVMNTEAFF. CDR3 DNA: TGTGCCAGCAGCCTTAACCGTGTAATGAACACTGAAGCTTTCTTT.

The rearrangement links TRBV21-1 to TRBJ2-7; the D call in the table, TRBD2, was not verified against the DNA. TRBV21-1 is a documented pseudogene. The CDR3 has 12 amino acids. CDR3 amino acids: CASSTLAPEQYF. The CDR3 nucleotides read TGTGCCAGCAGCACCCTAGCCCCCGAGCAGTACTTC.

This rearrangement joins TRBV25-1 to TRBJ2-3; D may be TRBD1 (6 bases). The V and J ends lost 5 bases and 2 bases respectively, with 11 bases between them. Germline V lookup: CDR1 MGHDK, CDR2 SYGVNS. CDR3 length equals 14 residues. The DNA for the CDR3 is TGTGCCAGCAGTTCACAGGGTTACACAGATACGCAGTATTTT. Its translation: CASSSQGYTDTQYF.

This rearrangement joins TRBV6-1 to TRBJ1-6, with 8 bases that match TRBD1. The CDR3 is 15 amino acids. Germline assignment: CDR1 MNHNS and CDR2 SASEGT. The trim removed 3 bases at V and 7 bases at J, leaving 5 bases unmatched. CDR3 sequence: CASSEHTGGNSPLHF. The CDR3 DNA reads as TGTGCCAGCAGTGAGCATACAGGGGGGAATTCACCCCTCCACTTT.

This chain joins TRBV4-2 and TRBJ2-7, with TRBD1 as a possible D gene (6 bases). Germline V gene lookup returns CDR1 LGHNA and CDR2 YNFKEQ. V shed 0 bases and J shed 3 bases, with 15 bases lying between them. The CDR3 totals 16 residues. The CDR3 protein is CASSQESQGNSYEQYF. DNA of the CDR3: TGTGCCAGCAGCCAAGAGTCCCAGGGGAACAGCTACGAGCAGTACTTC.

The chain couples TRBV4-1 to TRBJ1-1; the D is unclear. CDR1 is MGHRA, CDR2 YSYEKL, per germline. This CDR3 is built from 14 residues. V gave up 1 base and J gave up 1 base, with 7 bases separating them. In nucleotides, the CDR3 is TGCGCCAGCAGCCAAGGAGGAGGGAACACTGAAGCTTTCTTT. It encodes CASSQGGGNTEAFF.

A word on this clone: Relative to the germline gene, one junction end is altered; a read error may explain this. CDR3 nucleotide sequence: TGTGCTAGCAGCGCTTCTGGGGCCAACGTCCTGACTTTC. Protein product: CASSASGANVLTF. The V call is TRBV7-7, the J call TRBJ2-6, with D uncertain. Germline V gene lookup returns CDR1 SSHAT and CDR2 FNYEAQ (reference sequence). The CDR3 extends over 13 amino acids.

This clone was seen just once. The rearrangement joins TRBV6-1 to TRBJ2-1; 10 bases line up with TRBD1. The CDR3 has 15 amino acids. V gave up 3 bases and J gave up 8 bases; unmatched junction bases: 7. CDR1 is MNHNS and CDR2 is SASEGT in the germline V gene. Written as DNA, the CDR3 is TGTGCCAGCAGTGAGGAAGGACAGGGGGGTTATGAGCAGTTCTTC. This sequence encodes CASSEEGQGGYEQFF.

The rearrangement uses TRBV15 and TRBJ1-4; no clear D gene. CDR1 LNHNV and CDR2 YYDKDF come from the germline V gene (reference sequence). The ends were cut back, 3 bases at V and 3 bases at J, with 17 bases in the middle. This CDR3 region has 17 residues. This CDR3 reads CATSRIARVDSNEKLFF. The CDR3 coding sequence is TGTGCCACCAGCAGGATTGCAAGGGTGGATTCTAATGAAAAACTGTTTTTT.

Relative to its sample, this clone is large. The chain is built from TRBV5-6 and TRBJ2-1, with unresolved D. Germline V gives CDR1 SGHDT, CDR2 YYEEEE. Trimming removed 1 base from V and 4 bases from J, with 9 bases in between. This CDR3 is 14 amino acids long. The DNA for the CDR3 is TGTGCCAGCAGCTTGCTACAACCTTACAATGAGCAGTTCTTC. Translation gives CASSLLQPYNEQFF.

The chain has TRBV10-3 and TRBJ2-3; 9 bases agree with TRBD2. CDR1 ENHRY and CDR2 SYGVKD come from the germline V gene. CDR3 length equals 14 residues. J gave up 3 bases and V 7 bases, and 5 bases lay outside the gene matches. The CDR3 is CAITPTSGTDTQYF. Written as DNA, the CDR3 is TGTGCCATCACACCGACTAGCGGAACAGATACGCAGTATTTT.